The clone carrying this T cell receptor (beta chain) was found many times. Germline loops: CDR1 SGHTA, CDR2 FQGNSA. The CDR3 is made up of 16 amino acids. V gave up 5 bases and J gave up 2 bases; unmatched junction bases: 6. This sample is part of a study of T-cell reconstitution after alpha-beta-depleted transplantation in children. Unique molecular identifiers were used to barcode this TCRbeta library. Each CDR3 protein gets one entry after TCRdb re-called the PCR reads with MiXCR. The sample consists of hundreds of thousands of distinct CDR3 sequences, 16% of them appearing once. The gene calls are TRBV7-2 and TRBJ2-3; 11 bases agree with TRBD2. This sequence originates from a human donor who donated a stem cell graft to a child with acute myeloid leukemia. This specimen consisted of PBMCs from the stem cell graft donor, obtained from the stem cell graft. CDR3 in amino acids: CASSDSGGVFTDTQYF. The DNA of the CDR3 is TGTGCCAGCAGCGATAGCGGGGGGGTATTCACAGATACGCAGTATTTT. Using reference TRBV7-2 and TRBJ2-3 for the parts outside the CDR3, the full variable domain is GAGVSQSPSNKVTEKGKDVELRCDPISGHTALYWYRQSLGQGLEFLIYFQGNSAPDKSGLPSDRFSAERTGGSVSTLTIQRTQQEDSAVYLCASSDSGGVFTDTQYFGPGTRLTVL.